The entry below describes one TCR beta chain. Its antigen is currently unknown. The data were obtained in a study of glioma-infiltrating T cells after dendritic cell vaccination. General study findings and limits: No direct clonality-survival link was found; a diverse polyclonal response may matter.

Germline V lookup: CDR1 SGHTA, CDR2 FQGNSA. The CDR3 has 16 residues. Trimming shortened V by 1 base and J by 0 bases, and 12 bases separated the two germline ends. Primers: 60 V beta forward and 13 J beta reverse. Profiled with immunoSEQ multiplex PCR; TCRdb holds only in-frame clones, not every one. The sample holds tens of thousands of clones; under 90% are singletons and the top ten take about 2.9%. This specimen was blood, taken before dendritic cell vaccination. The sequence was obtained from a human donor with glioblastoma. The chain joins TRBV7-2 to TRBJ1-2, with D maybe TRBD1 (6 bases). In DNA form, the CDR3 reads TGTGCCAGCAGCTTAGGGCCAGGGGTGCCTAACTATGGCTACACCTTC. Translation: CASSLGPGVPNYGYTF.